This T cell receptor (beta chain) was observed in a study of blood T cell repertoires in COVID-19 (dated by TCRdb to between 2020 and 2021). For the study in its entirety: Samples covering the acute and convalescent phases of COVID-19 were provided by collaborators in the United States, Italy and Spain. The prospective study material was composed of cDNA or gDNA derived from T cells, B-cell-depleted T cells, or PBMCs. Subjects who had been exposed to COVID-19, were actively infected with it, or had recovered from it provided the deeply sampled blood TCRbeta repertoires that made up the dataset. The repertoires were made available in a free public database intended to serve as a resource for research on the immune response to SARS-CoV-2. The samples were drawn from the first 160 participants of the ongoing ImmuneRACE study and from 1,200 or so subjects provided by 6 global collaborators. Sample metadata almost always included a de-identified subject ID, COVID-19 status, age in years and sex. HLA class I and class II types, where available, came from metadata supplied by the sample provider rather than from assay-based typing.

The investigation overall reported the following: The quantity of clinical and demographic metadata differed by source and by participant and was supplied without curation.

TCRbeta CDR3 regions were amplified from genomic DNA by means of the immunoSEQ Assay, a bias-controlled multiplex PCR. In the authors' own workflow: The number of nucleated cells in each sample was estimated from the amplification of reference gene primers within the assay. Sequence reads were collapsed and filtered to measure the absolute abundance of every unique TCRbeta CDR3 rearrangement. Productive Simpson clonality was computed per sample as the square root of Simpson's diversity index over productive rearrangements. TCRdb's version of the immuneACCESS table is confined to in-frame rearrangements and falls short of the full clone set. An unresolved V gene accounts for under half of the shortfall where checked; the remainder is of unknown origin. V and J calls and clone size come straight from that table; D and trimming were deduced from the DNA. The sample contains some 170,000 clones, just over 90% of them found a single time. 2% of the sample belongs to the ten largest clones.

From the cysteine through the phenylalanine, the CDR3 covers 19 amino acids. CDR3 DNA is the only sequence kept; it has 57 bases, read in frame from the first base. Comments on this clone: Its antigen target is currently unknown. No base-level quality is on record; no much larger clone is a single base apart.

At one collaborating source in Seattle, patients were enrolled during active infection and were followed longitudinally through the course of disease. Each collaborating institution followed its own protocols to collect whole blood in K2EDTA tubes. Collaborator samples were shipped for TCRbeta analysis as frozen whole blood, isolated PBMCs, or DNA extracted from either sample type. The chain was built from TRBV1 and TRBJ2-3; the D call of TRBD2 is as the table states it, not checked on the DNA. TRBV1 is listed as a pseudogene. The specimen was peripheral blood. The clonotype originates from a woman in her fifties or sixties with COVID-19, enrolled during active disease. The DNA is TGCACCAGCAGCCAAGACGGCAAGCGGGGGGCCCCGAGCACAGATACGCAGTATTTT. It translates as CTSSQDGKRGAPSTDTQYF.